This T cell receptor beta chain comes out of a study of cytomegalovirus exposure and HLA in healthy donors. Study background: Previous work identified 100 million or so unique TCR beta sequences from around 200 million T cells.

The study sampled nominally healthy donors, though unrecorded immune exposures were likely. CDR1 MNHEY and CDR2 SVGAGI come from the germline V gene. Between the trimmed V and J ends, which lost 2 bases and 2 bases, there was a span of 10 bases. This CDR3 has 15 amino acids. As for this clone: Its antigen remains unidentified.

The PCR made use of 60 Vbeta and 13 Jbeta primers. Clones were read by immunoSEQ multiplex PCR, and TCRdb kept only the in-frame ones, dropping some. The sample has approximately 100,000 clones; roughly 71% are singletons. General study points: Cytomegalovirus association was listed for approximately 150 TCR beta chains. A later analysis found most CMV-associated TCR beta chains apparently HLA-restricted.

J is TRBJ2-1 and V is TRBV6-5, with TRBD2 as a possible D gene (6 bases). The source of this sequence is a male donor in good health and CMV-seropositive. Sequencing was done on a sample of PBMCs. CDR3 DNA: TGTGCCAGCAGTTACCTGCGGGGCGCCTACAATGAGCAGTTCTTC. This codes for CASSYLRGAYNEQFF.